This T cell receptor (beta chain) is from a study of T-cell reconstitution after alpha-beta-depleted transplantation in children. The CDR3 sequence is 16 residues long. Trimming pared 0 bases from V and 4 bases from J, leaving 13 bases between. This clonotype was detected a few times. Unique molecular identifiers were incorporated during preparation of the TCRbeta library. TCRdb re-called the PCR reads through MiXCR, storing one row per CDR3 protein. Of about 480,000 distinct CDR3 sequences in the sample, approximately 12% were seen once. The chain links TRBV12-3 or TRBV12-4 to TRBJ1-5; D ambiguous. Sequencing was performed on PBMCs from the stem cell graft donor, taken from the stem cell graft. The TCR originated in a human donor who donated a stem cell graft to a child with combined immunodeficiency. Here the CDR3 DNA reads TGTGCCAGCAGTTTAGCGAGAGGTGAGGGAAATCAGCCCCAGCATTTT. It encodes CASSLARGEGNQPQHF.